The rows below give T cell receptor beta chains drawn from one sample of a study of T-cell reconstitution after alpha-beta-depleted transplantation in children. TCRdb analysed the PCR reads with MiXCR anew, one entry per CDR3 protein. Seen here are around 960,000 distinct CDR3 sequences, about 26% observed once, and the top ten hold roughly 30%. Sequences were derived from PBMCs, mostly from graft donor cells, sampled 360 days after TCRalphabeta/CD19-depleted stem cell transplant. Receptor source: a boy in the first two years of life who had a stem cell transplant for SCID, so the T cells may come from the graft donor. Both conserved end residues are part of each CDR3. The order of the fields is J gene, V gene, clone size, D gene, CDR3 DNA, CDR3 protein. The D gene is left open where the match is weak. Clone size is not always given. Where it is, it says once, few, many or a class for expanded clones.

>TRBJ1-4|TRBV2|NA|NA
TGTGCCTTCTGCTTACGGGGGGTAGATGAAAAACTGTTTTTT
CAFCLRGVDEKLFF
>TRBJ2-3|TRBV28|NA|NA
TGTGCCACCTCCGGGGCCGGGATTATAGATACGCAGTATTTT
CATSGAGIIDTQYF
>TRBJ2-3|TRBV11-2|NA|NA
TGTGCCAGCAGCTTAGGCGCCTCCTACACAGATACGCAGTATTTT
CASSLGASYTDTQYF
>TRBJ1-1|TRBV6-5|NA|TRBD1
TGTGCCAGCAGTTACCTAGAGGGGGCCGGAGTTGAAGCTTTCTTT
CASSYLEGAGVEAFF
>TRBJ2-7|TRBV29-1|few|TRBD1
TGCAGCGGATTACAGGGGTACGAGCAGTACTTC
CSGLQGYEQYF
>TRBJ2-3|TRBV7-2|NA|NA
TGTGCCAGCAGCTTAGATCCCCACAGCACAGATACGCAGTATTTT
CASSLDPHSTDTQYF
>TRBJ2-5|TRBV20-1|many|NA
TGCAGTGCTTGCACAGGGGAGGGAGAGACCCAGTACTTC
CSACTGEGETQYF
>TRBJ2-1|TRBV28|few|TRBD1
TGTGCCAGCAGCCTCAGGCCGGGACAGGGTCGCAATGAGCAGTTCTTC
CASSLRPGQGRNEQFF
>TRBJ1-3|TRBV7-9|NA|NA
TGTGCCAGCAGCTTACAGGGCCCTAGCTCTGGAAACACCATATATTTT
CASSLQGPSSGNTIYF
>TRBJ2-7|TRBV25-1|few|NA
TGTGCCAGCAGTGAAGGGGCAGGGGCCTCGTACGAGCAGTACTTC
CASSEGAGASYEQYF
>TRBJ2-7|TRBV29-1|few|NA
TGCAGCGTCGCGGACAACTACGAGCAGTACTTC
CSVADNYEQYF
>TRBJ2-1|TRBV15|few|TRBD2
TGTGCCACCAGCAGAGATAGGGGACTACTGTGGGAGCAGTTCTTC
CATSRDRGLLWEQFF
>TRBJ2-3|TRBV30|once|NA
TGTGCCTGGAGTGGGGACCGAACAGATACGCAGTATTTT
CAWSGDRTDTQYF
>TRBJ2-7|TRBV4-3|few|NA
TGCGCCAGCAGCCAAGCTGGGAAGGGAGGTGGCCACGAGCAGTACTTC
CASSQAGKGGGHEQYF
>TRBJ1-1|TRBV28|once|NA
TGTGCCTGGGGGGAAACGAGGAACACTGAAGCTTTCTTT
CAWGETRNTEAFF
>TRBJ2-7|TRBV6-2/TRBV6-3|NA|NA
TGTGCCAGCAGTAGAAGGGCCCTTGGCGGCTACGAGCAGTACTTC
CASSRRALGGYEQYF
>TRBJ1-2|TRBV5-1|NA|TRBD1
TGCGCCAGCAGCGCACAGGGGATGGAGGGCTACACCTTC
CASSAQGMEGYTF